This T cell receptor (beta chain) originates from a study of tumor and adjacent non-tumor tissue in lung cancer. Whole-study context: Histology: about a dozen adenocarcinoma, a couple of squamous cell carcinoma, 1 small cell lung cancer. About 4.17 million productive TCRbeta reads were obtained per sample on average. Overall study results and limits: Patients with more diverse tumor TCRs had worse survival.

No cell sorting was done before RNA was extracted from the tissue. Newly diagnosed lung cancer patients had thoracic surgery in China, August–November 2014, without prior chemotherapy. A modified ARM-PCR protocol with three rounds of nested PCR amplified TCRbeta. Via MiXCR, TCRdb re-called the multiplex PCR reads, giving one row per CDR3 protein. The sample has over 85,000 distinct CDR3 sequences, over 75% seen once. The CDR3 sequence is 14 residues long. Germline loops: CDR1 SEHNR, CDR2 FQNEAQ (reference sequence). Concerning this clonotype itself: The antigen is not known. At one of its ends the junction is not consistent with the germline gene, which may arise from a read error.

V gene TRBV7-9 combines with J gene TRBJ1-1; no definite D call. The sample consisted of lung tumor tissue. This sequence originates from a man between 65 and 85 years old with non-small cell lung cancer. In DNA, the CDR3 is TGTGCCAGCAGTCAAAAGGGAAGTAGCACTAAAGCTTTCTTT. Translation gives CASSQKGSSTKAFF.